The present entry profiles one TCR beta chain with its context. There are a few counts of this clone. No antigen is known for it. Per-base quality was not reported, and no clone a single base away is much larger than it. The entry originates in a study of Ad26.COV2.S vaccination and SARS-CoV-2 variants (dated by TCRdb to about 2021). About the investigation overall: Vaccine-arm donors were drawn from COV1001, a multicentre, randomized, double-blind, placebo-controlled phase I-IIa trial of Ad26.COV2.S in healthy adults. Dosing of Ad26.COV2.S was intramuscular, at either 5x10^10 or 1x10^11 viral particles, delivered as one shot or as two shots spaced 56 days apart. Sequencing of the TCRbeta repertoire served to evaluate the specificity and breadth of SARS-CoV-2-reactive T cell receptors following Ad26.COV2.S vaccination. The TCR-sequenced set comprised around 30 samples: around 20 Ad26.COV2.S vaccine recipients, 5 placebo recipients and 8 SARS-CoV-2 convalescent individuals. Trial participants were randomized into five groups of five: low-dose or high-dose Ad26.COV2.S given once or twice, or placebo on both occasions. Investigators remained blinded to trial group allocation during experiments and outcome assessment. General study outcomes and caveats: Spike-specific TCR breadth was higher in Ad26.COV2.S recipients than in placebo recipients (P = 0.0014). After vaccination, substantial breadth of spike-specific CD8+ and CD4+ T cell responses was reported. Vaccine and placebo recipients had comparable non-spike TCR breadth, which fits with the vaccine containing only spike. The study lacked the statistical power to compare responses across vaccine doses or regimens. The authors noted that total T cell responses may have been underestimated by the TCR breadth and depth analyses.

The immunoSEQ Assay was used to sequence TCRbeta CDR3 regions. After extraction, genomic DNA underwent amplification by bias-controlled multiplex PCR, followed by high-throughput sequencing. The original pipeline was this. To quantify the absolute abundance of every unique TCRbeta CDR3 region, sequences were collapsed and filtered. Usable DNA was measured by amplifying reference genes present in all nucleated cells, and TCRbeta template counts were normalized to that usable DNA to estimate T cell fraction. Repertoire TCRs were annotated as SARS-CoV-2-specific by exact matching of V gene, CDR3 amino acid sequence and J gene to a known reactive TCR set. The reference SARS-CoV-2 TCR set was derived from MIRA and filtered for enrichment in COVID-19-positive ImmuneCODE repertoires, a step that removed public or cross-reactive TCRs. Using the MIRA antigens, annotated TCRs were further analysed by specific ORF or by position within an ORF. Breadth was defined as annotated unique rearrangements over total unique productive rearrangements; depth was the summed frequency of those rearrangements. Two-sided Wilcoxon rank-sum tests were used to compare TCR breadth between groups. TCRdb limited this immuneACCESS table to in-frame rearrangements with V and J called. A share of clones is missing; checked studies link under half to unresolved V genes, and the rest is unexplained. The V and J calls and the clone size are those of that table, but D and trimming were determined from the DNA. The sample contains around 400,000 clones, 83% of them found a single time. Around 7.3% of the sample belongs to the ten largest clones.

The sample's treatment or condition label, decoded: around 19 received Ad26.COV2.S at low or high dose, single or two shots; roughly five received placebo; per-sample allocation not given. Repertoires of vaccine and placebo recipients were sequenced from samples taken on day 63 after the first injection. Cohort 1b enrolled fewer than 30 adults aged 18-55 years at a single site in Boston, USA, between 29 July and 7 August 2020. As a vaccine, Ad26.COV2.S was a replication-incompetent adenovirus type 26 vector that expressed a prefusion-stabilized SARS-CoV-2 spike protein derived from the original Wuhan strain. The germline V gene yields SQVTM for CDR1 and ANQGSEA for CDR2. A distance of 8 bases separates the germline ends of V and J, which lose 7 bases and 2 bases respectively. The CDR3 goes from the cysteine to the phenylalanine over 12 residues. The kept DNA is CDR3 alone, 36 bases in frame from the first base.

The sample here was peripheral blood, taken in a trial of Ad26.COV2.S vaccine versus placebo. This sequence originates from a person between 18 and 65 years old who received the Ad26.COV2.S COVID-19 vaccine or a placebo. Recombination linked TRBV29-1 to TRBJ2-2; a confident D gene designation cannot be given. The CDR3: CSGTDNTGELFF. DNA sequence: TGCAGCGGAACAGACAACACCGGGGAGCTGTTTTTT.